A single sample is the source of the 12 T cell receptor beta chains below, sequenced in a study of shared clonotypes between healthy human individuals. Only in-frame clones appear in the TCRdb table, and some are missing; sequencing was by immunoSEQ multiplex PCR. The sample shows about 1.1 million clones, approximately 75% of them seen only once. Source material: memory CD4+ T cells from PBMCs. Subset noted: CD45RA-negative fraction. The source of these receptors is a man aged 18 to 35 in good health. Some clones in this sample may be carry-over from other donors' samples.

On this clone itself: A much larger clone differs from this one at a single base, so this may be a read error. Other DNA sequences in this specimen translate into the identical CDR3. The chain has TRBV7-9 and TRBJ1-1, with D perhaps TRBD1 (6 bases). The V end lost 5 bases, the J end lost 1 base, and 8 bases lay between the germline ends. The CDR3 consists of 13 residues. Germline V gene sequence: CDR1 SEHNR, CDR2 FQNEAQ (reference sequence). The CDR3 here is CASSLQGNTEAFF. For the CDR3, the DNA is TGTGCCAGCAGCCTACAGGGGAACACTGAAGCTTTCTTT. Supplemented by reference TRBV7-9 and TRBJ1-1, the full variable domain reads DTGVSQNPRHKITKRGQNVTFRCDPISEHNRLYWYRQTLGQGPEFLTYFQNEAQLEKSRLLSDRFSAERPKGSFSTLEIQRTEQGDSAMYLCASSLQGNTEAFFGQGTRLTVV.

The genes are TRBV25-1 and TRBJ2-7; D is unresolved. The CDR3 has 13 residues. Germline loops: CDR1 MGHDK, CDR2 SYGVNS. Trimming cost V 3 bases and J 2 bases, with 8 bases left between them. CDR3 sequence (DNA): TGTGCCAGCAGTGATACTCTAACCTACGAGCAGTACTTC. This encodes CASSDTLTYEQYF.

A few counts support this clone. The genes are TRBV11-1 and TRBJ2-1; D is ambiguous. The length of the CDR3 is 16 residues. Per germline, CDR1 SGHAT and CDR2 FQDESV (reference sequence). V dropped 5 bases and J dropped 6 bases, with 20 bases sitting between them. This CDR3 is CASSDGPFFPGNEQFF. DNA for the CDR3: TGTGCCAGCAGCGACGGACCCTTCTTCCCGGGCAATGAGCAGTTCTTC.

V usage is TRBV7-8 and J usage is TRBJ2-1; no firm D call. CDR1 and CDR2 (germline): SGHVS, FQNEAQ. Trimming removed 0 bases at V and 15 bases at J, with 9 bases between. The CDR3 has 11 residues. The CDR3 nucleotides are TGTGCCAGCAGCTTAGCAGGGTCGGTGTTCTTC. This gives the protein CASSLAGSVFF.

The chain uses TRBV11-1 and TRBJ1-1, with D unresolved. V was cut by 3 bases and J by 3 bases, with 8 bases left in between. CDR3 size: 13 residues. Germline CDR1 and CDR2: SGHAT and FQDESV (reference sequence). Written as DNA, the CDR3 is TGTGCCAGCAGCTTTGAGTCATACACTGAAGCTTTCTTT. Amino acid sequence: CASSFESYTEAFF.

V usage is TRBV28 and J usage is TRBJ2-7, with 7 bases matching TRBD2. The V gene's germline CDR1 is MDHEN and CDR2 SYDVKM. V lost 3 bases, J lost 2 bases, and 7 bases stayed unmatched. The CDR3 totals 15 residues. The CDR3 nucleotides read TGTGCCAGCAGTTTTTATAGCGGGTTAACCTACGAGCAGTACTTC. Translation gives CASSFYSGLTYEQYF.

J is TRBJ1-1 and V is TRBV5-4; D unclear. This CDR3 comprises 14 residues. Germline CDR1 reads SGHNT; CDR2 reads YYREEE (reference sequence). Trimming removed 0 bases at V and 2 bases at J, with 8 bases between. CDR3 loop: CASSLEGFNTEAFF. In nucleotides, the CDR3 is TGTGCCAGCAGCTTGGAGGGATTTAACACTGAAGCTTTCTTT.

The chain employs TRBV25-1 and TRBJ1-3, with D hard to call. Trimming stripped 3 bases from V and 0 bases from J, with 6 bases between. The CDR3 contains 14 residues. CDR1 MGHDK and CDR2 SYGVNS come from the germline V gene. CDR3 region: CASSDASSGNTIYF. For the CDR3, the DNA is TGTGCCAGCAGTGATGCAAGCTCTGGAAACACCATATATTTT. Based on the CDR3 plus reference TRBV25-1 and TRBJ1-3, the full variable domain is EADIYQTPRYLVIGTGKKITLECSQTMGHDKMYWYQQDPGMELHLIHYSYGVNSTEKGDLSSESTVSRIRTEHFPLTLESARPSHTSQYLCASSDASSGNTIYFGEGSWLTVV.

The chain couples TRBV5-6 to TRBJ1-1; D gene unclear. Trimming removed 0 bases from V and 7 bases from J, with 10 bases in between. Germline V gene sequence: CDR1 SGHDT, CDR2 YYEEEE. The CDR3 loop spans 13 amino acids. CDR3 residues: CASSLVGRSEAFF. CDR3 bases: TGTGCCAGCAGCTTGGTGGGGAGGAGTGAAGCTTTCTTT.

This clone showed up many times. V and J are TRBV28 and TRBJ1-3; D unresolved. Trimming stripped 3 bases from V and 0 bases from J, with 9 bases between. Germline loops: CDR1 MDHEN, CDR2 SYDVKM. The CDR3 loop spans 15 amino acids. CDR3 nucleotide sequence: TGTGCCAGCAGTTTTGAGGGAACCTCTGGAAACACCATATATTTT. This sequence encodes CASSFEGTSGNTIYF.

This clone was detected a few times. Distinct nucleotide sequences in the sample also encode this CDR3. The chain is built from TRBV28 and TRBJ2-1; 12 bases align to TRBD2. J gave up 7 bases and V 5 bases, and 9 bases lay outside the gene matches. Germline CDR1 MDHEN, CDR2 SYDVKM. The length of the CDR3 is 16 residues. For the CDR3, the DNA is TGTGCCAGCAGTCCTCTAGCGGGAGGGTTTAGGAATGAGCAGTTCTTC. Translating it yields CASSPLAGGFRNEQFF.

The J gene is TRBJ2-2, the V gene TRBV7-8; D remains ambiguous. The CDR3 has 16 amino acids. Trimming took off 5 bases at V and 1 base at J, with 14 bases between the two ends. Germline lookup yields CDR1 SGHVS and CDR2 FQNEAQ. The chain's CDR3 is CASSTRTALNTGELFF. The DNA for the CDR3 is TGTGCCAGCAGCACACGGACGGCGCTGAACACCGGGGAGCTGTTTTTT.